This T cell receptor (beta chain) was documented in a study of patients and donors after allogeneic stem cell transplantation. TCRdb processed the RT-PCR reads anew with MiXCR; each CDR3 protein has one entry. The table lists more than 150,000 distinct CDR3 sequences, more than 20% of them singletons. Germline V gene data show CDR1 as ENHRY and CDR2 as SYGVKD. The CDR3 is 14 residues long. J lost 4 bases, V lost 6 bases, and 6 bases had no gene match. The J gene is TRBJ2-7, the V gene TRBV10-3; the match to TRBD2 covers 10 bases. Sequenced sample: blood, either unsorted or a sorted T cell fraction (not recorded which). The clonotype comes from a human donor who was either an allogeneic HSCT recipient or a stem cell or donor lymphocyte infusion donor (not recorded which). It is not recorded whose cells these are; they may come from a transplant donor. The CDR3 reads CAISSGRAKYEQYF. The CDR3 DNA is TGTGCCATCAGCAGCGGGAGGGCCAAGTACGAGCAGTACTTC.